This TCR beta chain appears in the sequencing data of a study of blood T cell repertoires in COVID-19. In the study overall: T cells, B-cell-depleted T cells, or PBMCs provided the cDNA or gDNA that served as material.

Seattle cases were enrolled at active infection and followed longitudinally. Per the original methods: Nucleated cell number was recorded as an estimate derived from reference gene primer amplification. Assay: immunoSEQ multiplex PCR; the TCRdb copy retains only in-frame clones and omits some. The V and J calls and clone size come from that table; D and trimming were worked out from the DNA. The table records about 200,000 clones, 85% to 90% of them present only once. The germline CDR1 and CDR2 sequences are ENHRY and SYGVKD. Trimming cost V 2 bases and J 4 bases, with 8 bases left between them. The CDR3 extends over 13 amino acids. About this clone: The same CDR3 is also encoded by other DNA sequences in this sample.

This TCR was recovered from a woman aged 45-60 years with COVID-19, enrolled during active disease. Material: peripheral blood. V and J are TRBV10-3 and TRBJ1-2; D may be TRBD1 (5 bases). The CDR3: CAISEGTGYGYTF. The CDR3 DNA sequence: TGTGCCATCAGTGAGGGCACAGGCTATGGCTACACCTTC.